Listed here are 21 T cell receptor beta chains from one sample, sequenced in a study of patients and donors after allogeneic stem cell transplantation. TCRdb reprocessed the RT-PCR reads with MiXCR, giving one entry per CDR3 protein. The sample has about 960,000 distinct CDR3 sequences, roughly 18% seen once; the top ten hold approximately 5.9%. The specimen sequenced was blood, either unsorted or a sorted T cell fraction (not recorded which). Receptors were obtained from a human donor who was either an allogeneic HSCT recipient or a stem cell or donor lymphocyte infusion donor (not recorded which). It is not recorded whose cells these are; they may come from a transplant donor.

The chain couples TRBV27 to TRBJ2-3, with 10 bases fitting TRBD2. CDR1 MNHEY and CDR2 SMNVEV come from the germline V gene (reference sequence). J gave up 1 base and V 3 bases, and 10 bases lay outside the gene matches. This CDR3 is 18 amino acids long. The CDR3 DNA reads TGTGCCAGCAGTTTCCACGTGGGACTAGCGAGGGGCACAGATACGCAGTATTTT. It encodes CASSFHVGLARGTDTQYF.

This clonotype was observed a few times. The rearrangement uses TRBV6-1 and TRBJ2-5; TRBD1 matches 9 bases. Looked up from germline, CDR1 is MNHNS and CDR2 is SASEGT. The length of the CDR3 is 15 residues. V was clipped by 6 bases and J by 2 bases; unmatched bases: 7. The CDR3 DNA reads TGTGCCAGCAGGATACAGGGGGCATGGCAAGAGACCCAGTACTTC. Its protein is CASRIQGAWQETQYF.

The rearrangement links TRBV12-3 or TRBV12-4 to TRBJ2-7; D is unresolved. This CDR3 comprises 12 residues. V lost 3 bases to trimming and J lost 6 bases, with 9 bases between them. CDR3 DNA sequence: TGTGCCAGCAGTTTCACGTCGCTCGAGCAGTACTTC. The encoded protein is CASSFTSLEQYF.

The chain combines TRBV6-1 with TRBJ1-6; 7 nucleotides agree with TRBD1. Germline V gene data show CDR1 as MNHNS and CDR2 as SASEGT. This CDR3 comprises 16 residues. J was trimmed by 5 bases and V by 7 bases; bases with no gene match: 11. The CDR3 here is CASKPPIGTDNSPLHF. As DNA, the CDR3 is TGTGCCAGCAAGCCGCCAATTGGGACAGATAATTCACCCCTCCACTTT.

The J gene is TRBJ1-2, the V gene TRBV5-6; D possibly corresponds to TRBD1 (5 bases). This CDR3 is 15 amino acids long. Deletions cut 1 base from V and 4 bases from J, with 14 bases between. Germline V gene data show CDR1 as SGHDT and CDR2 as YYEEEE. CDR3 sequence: CASSLPARAFYGYTF. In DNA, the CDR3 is TGTGCCAGCAGCTTGCCCGCCAGGGCTTTCTATGGCTACACCTTC.

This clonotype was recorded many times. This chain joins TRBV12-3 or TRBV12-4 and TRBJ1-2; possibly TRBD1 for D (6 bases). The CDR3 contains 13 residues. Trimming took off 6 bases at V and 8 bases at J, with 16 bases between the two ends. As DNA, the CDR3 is TGTGCCAGCAGCTCCCGGGGGCGCAAAGGCTACACCTTC. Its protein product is CASSSRGRKGYTF.

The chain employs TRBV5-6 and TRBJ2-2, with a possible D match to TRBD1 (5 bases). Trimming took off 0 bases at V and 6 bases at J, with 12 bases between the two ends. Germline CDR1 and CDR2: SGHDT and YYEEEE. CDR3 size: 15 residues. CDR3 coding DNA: TGTGCCAGCAGCTTGGTGCAGGGCCGAGCCGGGGAGCTGTTTTTT. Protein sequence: CASSLVQGRAGELFF. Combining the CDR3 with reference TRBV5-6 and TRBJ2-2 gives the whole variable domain DAGVTQSPTHLIKTRGQQVTLRCSPKSGHDTVSWYQQALGQGPQFIFQYYEEEERQRGNFPDRFSGHQFPNYSSELNVNALLLGDSALYLCASSLVQGRAGELFFGEGSRLTVL.

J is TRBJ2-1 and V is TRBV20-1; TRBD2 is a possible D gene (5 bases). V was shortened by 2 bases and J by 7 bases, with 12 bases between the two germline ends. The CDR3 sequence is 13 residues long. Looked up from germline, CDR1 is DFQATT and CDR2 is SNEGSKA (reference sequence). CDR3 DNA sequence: TGCAGTGCTAGACTTCAACCGGGGAATGAGCAGTTCTTC. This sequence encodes CSARLQPGNEQFF.

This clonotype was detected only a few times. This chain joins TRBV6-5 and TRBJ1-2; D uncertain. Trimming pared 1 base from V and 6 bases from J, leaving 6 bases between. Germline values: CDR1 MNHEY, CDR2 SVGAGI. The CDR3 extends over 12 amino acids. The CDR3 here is CASSYLGDGYTF. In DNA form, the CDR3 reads TGTGCCAGCAGTTACTTGGGAGATGGCTACACCTTC.

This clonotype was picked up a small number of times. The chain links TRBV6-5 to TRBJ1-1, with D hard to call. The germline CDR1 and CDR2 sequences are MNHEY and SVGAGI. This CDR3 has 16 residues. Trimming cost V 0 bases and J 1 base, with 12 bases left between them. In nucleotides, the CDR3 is TGTGCCAGCAGTTACTCGAACTTGGTGGGGAACACTGAAGCTTTCTTT. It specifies CASSYSNLVGNTEAFF.

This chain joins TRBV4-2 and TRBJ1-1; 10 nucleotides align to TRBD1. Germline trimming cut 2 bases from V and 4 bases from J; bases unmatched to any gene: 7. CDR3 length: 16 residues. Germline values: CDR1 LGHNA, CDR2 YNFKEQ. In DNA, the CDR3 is TGTGCCAGCAGCCAACCGCTCTGGGACAGGGGCACTGAAGCTTTCTTT. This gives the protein CASSQPLWDRGTEAFF.

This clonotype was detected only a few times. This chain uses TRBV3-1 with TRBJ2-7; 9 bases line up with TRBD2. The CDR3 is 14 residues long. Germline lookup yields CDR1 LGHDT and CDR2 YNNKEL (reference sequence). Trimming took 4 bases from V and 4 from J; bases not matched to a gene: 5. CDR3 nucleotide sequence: TGTGCCAGCAGCCTTCTGACTAGCGGATACGAGCAGTACTTC. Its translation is CASSLLTSGYEQYF.

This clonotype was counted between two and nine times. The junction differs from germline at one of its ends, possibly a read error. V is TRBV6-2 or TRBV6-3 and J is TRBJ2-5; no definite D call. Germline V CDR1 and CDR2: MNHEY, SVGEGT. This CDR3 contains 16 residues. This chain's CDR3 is CASGYATADFQETQYF. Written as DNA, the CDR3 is TGTGCCAGCGGTTACGCGACGGCCGACTTCCAAGAGACCCAGTACTTC.

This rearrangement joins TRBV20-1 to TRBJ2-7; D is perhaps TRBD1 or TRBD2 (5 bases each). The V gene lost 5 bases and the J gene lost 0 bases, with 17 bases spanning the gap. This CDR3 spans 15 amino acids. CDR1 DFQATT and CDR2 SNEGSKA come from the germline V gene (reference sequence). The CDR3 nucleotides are TGCAGTGCTCAGAGGGGCAGCGGAGACTCCTACGAGCAGTACTTC. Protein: CSAQRGSGDSYEQYF.

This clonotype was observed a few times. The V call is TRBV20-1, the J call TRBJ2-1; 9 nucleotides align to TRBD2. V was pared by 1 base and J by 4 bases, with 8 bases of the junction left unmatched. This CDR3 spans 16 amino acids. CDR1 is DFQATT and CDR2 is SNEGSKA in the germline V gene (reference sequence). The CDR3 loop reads CSARGFSGRRYNEQFF. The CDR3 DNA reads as TGCAGTGCTAGAGGTTTTAGCGGGAGAAGGTACAATGAGCAGTTCTTC.

The CDR3 DNA is TGCGCCAGCAGCTGGAGGACAGGGGCCACTGAAGCTTTCTTT. It translates to CASSWRTGATEAFF. This chain connects TRBV5-1 to TRBJ1-1; 9 bases match TRBD1. Germline assignment: CDR1 SGHRS and CDR2 YFSETQ. The CDR3 length is 14 residues. J gave up 4 bases and V 3 bases, and 4 bases lay outside the gene matches.

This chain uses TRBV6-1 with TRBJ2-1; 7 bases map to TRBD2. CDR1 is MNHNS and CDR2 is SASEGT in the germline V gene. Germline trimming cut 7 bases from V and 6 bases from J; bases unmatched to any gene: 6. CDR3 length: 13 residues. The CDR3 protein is CASTRTGGNEQFF. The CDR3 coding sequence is TGTGCCAGCACCAGGACGGGAGGCAATGAGCAGTTCTTC.

The CDR3: CASSPGSRDTGELFF. The CDR3 DNA reads TGTGCCAGCTCACCAGGGTCCAGGGATACCGGGGAGCTGTTTTTT. The gene calls are TRBV18 and TRBJ2-2; a weak D match, TRBD1 (5 bases). The ends were cut back, 2 bases at V and 5 bases at J, with 12 bases in the middle. The CDR3 has 15 amino acids. Germline loops: CDR1 KGHSH, CDR2 LQKENI.

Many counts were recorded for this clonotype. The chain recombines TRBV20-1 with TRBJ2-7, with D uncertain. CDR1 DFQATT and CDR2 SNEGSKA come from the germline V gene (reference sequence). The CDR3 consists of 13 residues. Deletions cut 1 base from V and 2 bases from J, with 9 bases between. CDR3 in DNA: TGCAGTGCTAGAGTCCGCGGTGCCTACGAGCAGTACTTC. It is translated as CSARVRGAYEQYF.

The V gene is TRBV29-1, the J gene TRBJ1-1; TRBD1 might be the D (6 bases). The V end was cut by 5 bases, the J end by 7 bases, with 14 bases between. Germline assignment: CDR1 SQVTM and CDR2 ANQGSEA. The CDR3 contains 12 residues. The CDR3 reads CSVRDTLFEAFF. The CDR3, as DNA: TGCAGCGTTAGGGACACCCTTTTTGAAGCTTTCTTT.

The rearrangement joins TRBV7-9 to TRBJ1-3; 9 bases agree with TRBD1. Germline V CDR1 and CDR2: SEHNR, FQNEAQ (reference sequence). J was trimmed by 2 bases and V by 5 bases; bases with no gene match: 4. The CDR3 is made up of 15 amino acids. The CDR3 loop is CASSQNRGPGNTIYF. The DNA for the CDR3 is TGTGCCAGCAGCCAAAACAGGGGGCCTGGAAACACCATATATTTT.